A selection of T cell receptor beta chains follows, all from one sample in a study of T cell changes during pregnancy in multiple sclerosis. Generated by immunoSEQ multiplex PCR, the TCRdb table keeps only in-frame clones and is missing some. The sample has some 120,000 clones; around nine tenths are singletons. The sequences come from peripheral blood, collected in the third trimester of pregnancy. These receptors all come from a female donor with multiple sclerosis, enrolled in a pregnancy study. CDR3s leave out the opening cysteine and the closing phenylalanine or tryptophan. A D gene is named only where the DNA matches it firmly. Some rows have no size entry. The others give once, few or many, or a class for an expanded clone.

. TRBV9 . ASSRTQANTGELF
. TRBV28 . ASSRGGFNTEAF
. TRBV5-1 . ASSLVGQQNTEAF
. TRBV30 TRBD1 AWSARDSSYGYT
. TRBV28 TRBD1 ASTKQGLREKLF
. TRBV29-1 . SVERSRSGEKLF
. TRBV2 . ASSEDRVRFEQY
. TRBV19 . ASSRGADETQY
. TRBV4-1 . ASSQDRRETQY
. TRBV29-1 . SVEWGRNEQY
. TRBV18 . ASSHGTPNTEAF
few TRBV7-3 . ASSPQGSRGSDTDTQY
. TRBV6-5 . ASGGSSYNEQF
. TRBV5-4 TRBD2 ASSSQPTSGSGTGELF
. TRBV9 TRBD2 ASSVDPSGSETQY
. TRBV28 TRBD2 ASSLRREGPRGQY
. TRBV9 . ASSVSDTGELF
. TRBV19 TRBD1 AAGNNRGQGYEQY
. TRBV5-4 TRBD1 ASSLRTGVFGGYT
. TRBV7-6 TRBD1 ASSPGQGQPQH